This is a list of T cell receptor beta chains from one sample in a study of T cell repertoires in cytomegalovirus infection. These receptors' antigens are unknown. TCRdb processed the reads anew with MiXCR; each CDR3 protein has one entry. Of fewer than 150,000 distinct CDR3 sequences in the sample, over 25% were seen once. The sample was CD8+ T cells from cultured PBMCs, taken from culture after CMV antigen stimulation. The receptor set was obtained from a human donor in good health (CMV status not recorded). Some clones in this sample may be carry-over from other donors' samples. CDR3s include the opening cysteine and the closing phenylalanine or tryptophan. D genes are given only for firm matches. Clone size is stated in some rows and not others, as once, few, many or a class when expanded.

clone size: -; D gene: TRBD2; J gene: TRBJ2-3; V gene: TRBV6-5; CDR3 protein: CASSYSGTTSGRDTQYF; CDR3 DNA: TGTGCCAGCAGTTACTCGGGGACCACTAGCGGCAGGGATACGCAGTATTTT
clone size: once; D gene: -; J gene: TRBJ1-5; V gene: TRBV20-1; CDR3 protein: CSAKTGRGGQPQHF; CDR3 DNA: TGCAGTGCTAAAACAGGGCGGGGGGGTCAGCCCCAGCATTTT
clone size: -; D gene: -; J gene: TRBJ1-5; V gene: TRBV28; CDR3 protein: CASSQQNQPQHF; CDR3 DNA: TGTGCCAGCAGTCAACAGAATCAGCCCCAGCATTTT
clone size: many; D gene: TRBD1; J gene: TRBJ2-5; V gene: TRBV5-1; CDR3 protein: CASSDTGVEETQYF; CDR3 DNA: TGCGCCAGCAGCGATACAGGGGTGGAAGAGACCCAGTACTTC
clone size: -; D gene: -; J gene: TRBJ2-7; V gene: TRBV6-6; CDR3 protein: CASSLTADTPYEQYF; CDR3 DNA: TGTGCCAGCAGTTTGACTGCCGACACACCCTACGAGCAGTACTTC
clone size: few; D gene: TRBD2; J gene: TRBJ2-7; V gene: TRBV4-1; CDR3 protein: CASSQGTSGFSYEQYF; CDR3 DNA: TGCGCCAGCAGCCAGGGGACTAGCGGTTTCTCCTACGAGCAGTACTTC
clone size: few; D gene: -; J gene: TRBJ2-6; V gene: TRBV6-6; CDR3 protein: CASRGTDSGANVLTF; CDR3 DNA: TGTGCCAGCAGGGGGACGGACTCTGGGGCCAACGTCCTGACTTTC
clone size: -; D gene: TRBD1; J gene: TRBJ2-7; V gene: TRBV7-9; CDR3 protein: CASSSDREVSYEQYF; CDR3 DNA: TGTGCCAGCAGCTCCGACAGGGAAGTTTCCTACGAGCAGTACTTC
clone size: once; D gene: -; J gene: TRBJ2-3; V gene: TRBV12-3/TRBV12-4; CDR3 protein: CASSLEGRRDTQYF; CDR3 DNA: TGTGCCAGCAGTTTGGAGGGGCGAAGGGATACGCAGTATTTT
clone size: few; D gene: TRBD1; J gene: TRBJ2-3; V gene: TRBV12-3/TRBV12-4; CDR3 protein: CASRFRDRSTDTQYF; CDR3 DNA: TGTGCCAGCAGGTTCCGGGACAGGAGCACAGATACGCAGTATTTT